Presented here are 2 T cell receptor beta chains from one specimen sequenced in a study of cytomegalovirus exposure and HLA in healthy donors. PCR amplification relied on 60 Vbeta primers (plus 13 Jbeta primers). Clones were sequenced by immunoSEQ multiplex PCR, and TCRdb holds only the in-frame ones, with some missing. The table counts about 200,000 clones; around 0.74% lies in the top ten. Sequencing input: PBMCs. The source of these receptors is a boy between 5 and 17 years old in good health and CMV-seronegative.

The rearrangement links TRBV7-6 to TRBJ2-5, with 7 bases matching TRBD2. The CDR3 extends over 16 amino acids. Looked up from germline, CDR1 is SGHVS and CDR2 is FNYEAQ. Losses at the gene ends were 3 bases for V and 2 bases for J; bases not matched to a gene: 9. CDR3 residues: CASSFGKPGLQETQYF. The CDR3 coding sequence is TGTGCCAGCAGCTTCGGAAAACCGGGACTACAAGAGACCCAGTACTTC. The entire variable domain, with the rest obtained from reference TRBV7-6 and TRBJ2-5, is as follows: GAGVSQSPRYKVTKRGQDVALRCDPISGHVSLYWYRQALGQGPEFLTYFNYEAQQDKSGLPNDRFSAERPEGSISTLTIQRTEQRDSAMYRCASSFGKPGLQETQYFGPGTRLLVL.

The chain recombines TRBV4-1 with TRBJ1-4; the match to TRBD1 covers 7 bases. Germline CDR1 is MGHRA and CDR2 is YSYEKL. After removal of 4 bases from V and 5 bases from J, the junction contained 16 bases not matched to a gene. CDR3 size: 18 residues. Written as DNA, the CDR3 is TGCGCCAGCAGCCGCCTGACGGGACAGAAATCACTAAATGAAAAACTGTTTTTT. Amino acid sequence: CASSRLTGQKSLNEKLFF.